This T cell receptor beta chain emerged from a study of blood T cell repertoires in COVID-19. The table came from immunoSEQ multiplex PCR; TCRdb's copy has only in-frame clones and leaves some out. The table lists some 87,000 clones, approximately 87% of them singletons, with roughly 17% in the top ten. This CDR3 has 16 residues. Germline V gene lookup returns CDR1 SGHRS and CDR2 YFSETQ. With 0 bases removed from V and 0 bases from J, the gap between germline ends came to 10 bases. Sequenced input: peripheral blood. The chain combines TRBV5-1 with TRBJ2-1, with D maybe TRBD2 (6 bases). This sequence was found in a human donor in a cohort sampled during active COVID-19. CDR3 sequence: CASSLVGLGSYNEQFF. As DNA, the CDR3 is TGCGCCAGCAGCTTGGTGGGACTGGGCTCCTACAATGAGCAGTTCTTC.